Sequencing of this TCR beta chain was carried out in a study of technical replicates of blood from a few donors. Per the germline V gene, CDR1 is MGHRA and CDR2 is YSYEKL. CDR3 length equals 16 residues. V lost 4 bases, J lost 4 bases, and 8 bases stayed unmatched. Method: immunoSEQ multiplex PCR; TCRdb's copy keeps in-frame clones and lacks some. The repertoire holds almost 65,000 clones, with about 90% as singletons. The sample consisted of PBMCs. The chain has TRBV4-1 and TRBJ2-1; 9 bases align to TRBD2. This receptor was identified in a human donor in good health. Some clones in this sample may be carry-over from other donors' samples. CDR3 protein: CASSPRGGGGYNEQFF. Here the CDR3 DNA reads TGCGCCAGCAGCCCGAGAGGCGGGGGGGGGTACAATGAGCAGTTCTTC.